Included here is one T cell receptor (beta chain) sequence, with context. Trimming cost V 1 base and J 7 bases, with 14 bases left between them. CDR1 MGHDK and CDR2 SYGVNS come from the germline V gene. The CDR3 is made up of 15 amino acids. Template material for amplifying TCR beta CDR3 regions consisted of RNA transcripts. The TCR CDR3 first-round RT-PCR relied on the HTBI primer set. Using its own MiXCR run on the multiplex PCR reads, TCRdb lists one record per CDR3 protein. The data contain 500,000 to 800,000 distinct CDR3 sequences, about 45% of them singletons. Uncontrolled infection, other autoimmune disease, pregnancy or lactation disqualified patients from enrolment. This specimen comes from a study of T cells in Graves' hyperthyroidism and ophthalmopathy.

The chain recombines TRBV25-1 with TRBJ2-1; no firm D call. The sequenced material came from peripheral blood or thyroid tissue (not recorded which). The TCR sequence derives from an adult man with Graves' disease, either hyperthyroidism or ophthalmopathy (not recorded which). CDR3 DNA: TGTGCCAGCAGTGAATTAGGCTCGGTCCAAAATGAGCAGTTCTTC. Its protein is CASSELGSVQNEQFF.